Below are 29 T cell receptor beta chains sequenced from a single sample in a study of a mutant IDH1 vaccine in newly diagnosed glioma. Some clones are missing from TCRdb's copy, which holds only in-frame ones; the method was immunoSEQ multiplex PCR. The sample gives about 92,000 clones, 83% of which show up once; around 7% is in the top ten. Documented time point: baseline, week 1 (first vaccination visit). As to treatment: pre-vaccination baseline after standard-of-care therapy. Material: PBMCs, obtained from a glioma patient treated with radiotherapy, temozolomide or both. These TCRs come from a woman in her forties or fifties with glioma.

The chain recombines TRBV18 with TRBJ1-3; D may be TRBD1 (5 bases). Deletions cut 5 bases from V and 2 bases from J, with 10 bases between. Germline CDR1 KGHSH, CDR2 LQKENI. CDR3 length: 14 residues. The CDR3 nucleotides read TGTGCCAGCTCAAGACCGGGGGCTGGAAACACCATATATTTT. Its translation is CASSRPGAGNTIYF. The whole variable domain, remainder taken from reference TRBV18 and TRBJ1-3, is NAGVMQNPRHLVRRRGQEARLRCSPMKGHSHVYWYRQLPEEGLKFMVYLQKENIIDESGMPKERFSAEFPKEGPSILRIQQVVRGDSAAYFCASSRPGAGNTIYFGEGSWLTVV.

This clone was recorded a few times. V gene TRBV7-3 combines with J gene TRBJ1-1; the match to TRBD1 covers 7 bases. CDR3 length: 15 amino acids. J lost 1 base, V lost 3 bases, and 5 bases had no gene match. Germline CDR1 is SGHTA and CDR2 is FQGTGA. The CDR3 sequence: CASSLTGPANTEAFF. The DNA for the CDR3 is TGTGCCAGCAGCTTGACAGGGCCCGCGAACACTGAAGCTTTCTTT.

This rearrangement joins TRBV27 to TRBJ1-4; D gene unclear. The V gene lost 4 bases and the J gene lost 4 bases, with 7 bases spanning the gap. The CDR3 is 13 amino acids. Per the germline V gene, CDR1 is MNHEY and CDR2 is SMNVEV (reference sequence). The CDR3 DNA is TGTGCCAGCAGTTCAAGGGATAATGAAAAACTGTTTTTT. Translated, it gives CASSSRDNEKLFF.

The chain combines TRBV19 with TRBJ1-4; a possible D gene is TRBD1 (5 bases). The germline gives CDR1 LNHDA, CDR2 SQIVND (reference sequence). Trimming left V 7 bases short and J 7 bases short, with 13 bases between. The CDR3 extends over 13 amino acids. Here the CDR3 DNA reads TGTGCCAGTATTCGGTTTCAGGGTGAAAAACTGTTTTTT. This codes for CASIRFQGEKLFF.

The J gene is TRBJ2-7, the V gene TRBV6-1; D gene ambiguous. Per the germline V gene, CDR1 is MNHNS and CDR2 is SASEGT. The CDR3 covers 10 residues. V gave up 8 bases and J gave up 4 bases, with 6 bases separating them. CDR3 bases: TGTGCCAGCGCCCATTACGAGCAGTACTTC. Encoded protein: CASAHYEQYF.

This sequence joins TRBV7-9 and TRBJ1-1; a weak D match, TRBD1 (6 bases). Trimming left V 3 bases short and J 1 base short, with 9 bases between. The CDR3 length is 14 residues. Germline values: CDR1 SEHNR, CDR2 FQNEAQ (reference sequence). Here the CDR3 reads CASSLTGQNTEAFF. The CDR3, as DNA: TGTGCCAGCAGCTTGACAGGCCAGAACACTGAAGCTTTCTTT.

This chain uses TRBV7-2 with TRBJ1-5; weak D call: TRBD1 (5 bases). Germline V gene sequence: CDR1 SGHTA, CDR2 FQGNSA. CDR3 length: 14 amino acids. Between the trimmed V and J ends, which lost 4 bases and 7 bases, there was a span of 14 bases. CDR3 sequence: CASSSGPSGQPQHF. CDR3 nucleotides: TGTGCCAGCAGCTCTGGACCGTCAGGGCAGCCCCAGCATTTT.

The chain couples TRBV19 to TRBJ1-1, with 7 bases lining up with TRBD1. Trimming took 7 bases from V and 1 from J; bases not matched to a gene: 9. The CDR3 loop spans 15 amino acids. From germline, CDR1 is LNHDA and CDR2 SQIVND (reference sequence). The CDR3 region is CASTRPGQTNTEAFF. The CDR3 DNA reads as TGTGCCAGTACCCGACCGGGACAGACGAACACTGAAGCTTTCTTT.

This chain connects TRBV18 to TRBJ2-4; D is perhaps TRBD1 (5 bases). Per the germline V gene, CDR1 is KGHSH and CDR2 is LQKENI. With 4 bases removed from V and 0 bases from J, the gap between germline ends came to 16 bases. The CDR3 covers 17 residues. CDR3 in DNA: TGTGCCAGCTCACAAGAACAGGTCATCTTAGCCAAAAACATTCAGTACTTC. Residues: CASSQEQVILAKNIQYF.

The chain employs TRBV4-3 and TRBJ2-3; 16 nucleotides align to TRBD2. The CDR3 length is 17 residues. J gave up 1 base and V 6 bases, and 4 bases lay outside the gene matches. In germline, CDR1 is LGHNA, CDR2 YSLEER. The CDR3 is CASRLGTSGGGTDTQYF. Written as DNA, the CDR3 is TGCGCCAGCAGACTCGGGACTAGCGGGGGGGGCACAGATACGCAGTATTTT.

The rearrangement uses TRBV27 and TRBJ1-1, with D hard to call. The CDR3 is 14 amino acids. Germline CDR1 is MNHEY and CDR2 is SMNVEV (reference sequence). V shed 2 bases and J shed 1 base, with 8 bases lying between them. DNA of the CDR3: TGTGCCAGCAGTTTAATTAAGCCGAACACTGAAGCTTTCTTT. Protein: CASSLIKPNTEAFF.

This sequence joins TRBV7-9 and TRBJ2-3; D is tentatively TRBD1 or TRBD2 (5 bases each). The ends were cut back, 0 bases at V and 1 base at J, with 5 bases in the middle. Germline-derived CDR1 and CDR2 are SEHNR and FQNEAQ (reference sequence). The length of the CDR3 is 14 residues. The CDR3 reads CASSLAGGTDTQYF. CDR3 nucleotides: TGTGCCAGCAGCTTAGCGGGGGGCACAGATACGCAGTATTTT.

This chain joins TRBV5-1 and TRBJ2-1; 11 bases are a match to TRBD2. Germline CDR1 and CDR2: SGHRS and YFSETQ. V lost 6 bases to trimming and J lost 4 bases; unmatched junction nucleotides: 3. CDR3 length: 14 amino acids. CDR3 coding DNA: TGCGCCAGCACCGTAGCGGGGGGGTACAATGAGCAGTTCTTC. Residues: CASTVAGGYNEQFF.

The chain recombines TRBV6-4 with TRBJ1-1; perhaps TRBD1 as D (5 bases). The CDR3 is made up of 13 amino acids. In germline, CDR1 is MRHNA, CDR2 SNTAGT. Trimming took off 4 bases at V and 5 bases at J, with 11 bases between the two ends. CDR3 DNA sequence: TGTGCCAGCAGTGCCAGGGTGGGAACTGAAGCTTTCTTT. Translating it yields CASSARVGTEAFF.

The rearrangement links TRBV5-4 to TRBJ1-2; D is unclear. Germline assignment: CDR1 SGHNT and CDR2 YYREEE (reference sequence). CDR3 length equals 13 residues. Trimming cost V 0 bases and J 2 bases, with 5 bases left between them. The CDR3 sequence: CASSLGGNYGYTF. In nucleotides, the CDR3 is TGTGCCAGCAGCTTGGGAGGGAACTATGGCTACACCTTC.

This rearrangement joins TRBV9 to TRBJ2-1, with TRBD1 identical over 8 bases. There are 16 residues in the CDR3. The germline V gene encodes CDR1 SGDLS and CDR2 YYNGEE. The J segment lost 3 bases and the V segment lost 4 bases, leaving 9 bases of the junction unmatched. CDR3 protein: CASSRYFGTGYNEQFF. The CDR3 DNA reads TGTGCCAGCAGCCGTTACTTCGGGACAGGCTACAATGAGCAGTTCTTC.

CDR3 loop: CASTPGGGGTEAFF. Written as DNA, the CDR3 is TGTGCCAGCACCCCTGGGGGGGGAGGGACTGAAGCTTTCTTT. The rearrangement joins TRBV27 to TRBJ1-1; possibly TRBD1 for D (5 bases). The CDR3 has 14 residues. Germline values: CDR1 MNHEY, CDR2 SMNVEV (reference sequence). V was trimmed by 7 bases and J by 5 bases, leaving 17 bases between them.

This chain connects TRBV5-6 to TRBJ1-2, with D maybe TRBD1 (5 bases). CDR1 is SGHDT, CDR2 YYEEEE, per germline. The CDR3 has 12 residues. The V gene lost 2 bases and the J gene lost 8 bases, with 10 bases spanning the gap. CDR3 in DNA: TGTGCCAGCAGCTTTCCAGGGAAAGGCTACACCTTC. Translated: CASSFPGKGYTF. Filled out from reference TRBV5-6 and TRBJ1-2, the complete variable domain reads DAGVTQSPTHLIKTRGQQVTLRCSPKSGHDTVSWYQQALGQGPQFIFQYYEEEERQRGNFPDRFSGHQFPNYSSELNVNALLLGDSALYLCASSFPGKGYTFGSGTRLTVV.

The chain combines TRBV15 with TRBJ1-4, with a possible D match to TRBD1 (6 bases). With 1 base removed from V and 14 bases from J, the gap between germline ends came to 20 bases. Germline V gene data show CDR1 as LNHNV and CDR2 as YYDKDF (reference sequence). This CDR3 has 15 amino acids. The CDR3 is CATSRGGGDRSRLFF. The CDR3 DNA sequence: TGTGCCACCAGCAGAGGGGGGGGAGACAGGTCACGGCTGTTTTTT. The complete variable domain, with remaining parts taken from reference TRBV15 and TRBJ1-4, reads DAMVIQNPRYQVTQFGKPVTLSCSQTLNHNVMYWYQQKSSQAPKLLFHYYDKDFNNEADTPDNFQSRRPNTSFCFLDIRSPGLGDTAMYLCATSRGGGDRSRLFFGSGTQLSVL.

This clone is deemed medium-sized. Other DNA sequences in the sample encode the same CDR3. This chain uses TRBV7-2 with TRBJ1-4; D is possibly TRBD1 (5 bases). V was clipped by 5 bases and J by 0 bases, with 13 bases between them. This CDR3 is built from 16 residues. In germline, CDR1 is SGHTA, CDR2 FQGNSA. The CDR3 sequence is CASSPRAFATNEKLFF. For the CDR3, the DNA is TGTGCCAGCAGCCCCAGGGCTTTTGCAACTAATGAAAAACTGTTTTTT. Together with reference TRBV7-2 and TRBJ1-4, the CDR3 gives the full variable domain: GAGVSQSPSNKVTEKGKDVELRCDPISGHTALYWYRQSLGQGLEFLIYFQGNSAPDKSGLPSDRFSAERTGGSVSTLTIQRTQQEDSAVYLCASSPRAFATNEKLFFGSGTQLSVL.

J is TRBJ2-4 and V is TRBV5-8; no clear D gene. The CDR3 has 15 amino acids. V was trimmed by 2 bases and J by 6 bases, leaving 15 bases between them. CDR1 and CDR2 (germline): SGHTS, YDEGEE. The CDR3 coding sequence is TGTGCCAGCAGCTTTGGTGTCAGTCGGAGAAACATTCAGTACTTC. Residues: CASSFGVSRRNIQYF.

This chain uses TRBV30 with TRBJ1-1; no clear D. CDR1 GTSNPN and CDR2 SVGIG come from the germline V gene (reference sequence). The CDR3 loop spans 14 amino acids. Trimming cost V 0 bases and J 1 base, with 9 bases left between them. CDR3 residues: CAWSVLSKNTEAFF. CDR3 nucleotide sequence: TGTGCCTGGAGTGTACTGAGTAAGAACACTGAAGCTTTCTTT.

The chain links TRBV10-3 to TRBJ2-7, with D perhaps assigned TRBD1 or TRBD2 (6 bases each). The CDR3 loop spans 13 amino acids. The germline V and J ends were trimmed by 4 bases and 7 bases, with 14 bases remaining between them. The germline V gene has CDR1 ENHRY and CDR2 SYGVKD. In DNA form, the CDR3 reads TGTGCCATCAGTGTCTCGGGGGCTTGGGAGCAGTACTTC. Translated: CAISVSGAWEQYF.

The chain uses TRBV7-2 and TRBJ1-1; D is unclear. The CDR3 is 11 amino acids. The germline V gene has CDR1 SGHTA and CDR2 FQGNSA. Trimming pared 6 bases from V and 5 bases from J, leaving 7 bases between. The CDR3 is CASRFLTEAFF. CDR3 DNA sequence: TGTGCCAGCAGATTCCTTACTGAAGCTTTCTTT. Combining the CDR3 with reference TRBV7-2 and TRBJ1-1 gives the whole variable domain GAGVSQSPSNKVTEKGKDVELRCDPISGHTALYWYRQSLGQGLEFLIYFQGNSAPDKSGLPSDRFSAERTGGSVSTLTIQRTQQEDSAVYLCASRFLTEAFFGQGTRLTVV.

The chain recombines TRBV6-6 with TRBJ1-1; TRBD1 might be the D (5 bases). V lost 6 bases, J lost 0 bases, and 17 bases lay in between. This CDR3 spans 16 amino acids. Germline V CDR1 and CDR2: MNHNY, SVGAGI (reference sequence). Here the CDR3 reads CASRHLQVPLNTEAFF. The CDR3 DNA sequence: TGTGCCAGCAGACACCTACAGGTCCCCTTGAACACTGAAGCTTTCTTT.

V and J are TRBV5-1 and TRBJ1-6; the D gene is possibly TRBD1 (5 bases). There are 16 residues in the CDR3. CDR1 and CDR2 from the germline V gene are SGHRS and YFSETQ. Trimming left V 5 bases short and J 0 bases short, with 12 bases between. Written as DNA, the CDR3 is TGCGCCAGCAGGGTACAGGAGAGCTCCTATAATTCACCCCTCCACTTT. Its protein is CASRVQESSYNSPLHF.

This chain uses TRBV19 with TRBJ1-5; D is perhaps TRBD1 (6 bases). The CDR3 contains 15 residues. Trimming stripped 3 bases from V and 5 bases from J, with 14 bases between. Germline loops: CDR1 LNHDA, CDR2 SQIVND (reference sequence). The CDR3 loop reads CASSIADRTYQPQHF. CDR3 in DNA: TGTGCCAGTAGTATTGCGGACAGAACCTATCAGCCCCAGCATTTT.

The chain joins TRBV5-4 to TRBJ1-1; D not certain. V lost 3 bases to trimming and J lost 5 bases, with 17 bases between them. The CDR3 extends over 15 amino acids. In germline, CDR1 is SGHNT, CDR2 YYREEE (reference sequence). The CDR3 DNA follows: TGTGCCAGCAGCTCAAAACTCGGAGATGGTACTGAAGCTTTCTTT. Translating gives CASSSKLGDGTEAFF.

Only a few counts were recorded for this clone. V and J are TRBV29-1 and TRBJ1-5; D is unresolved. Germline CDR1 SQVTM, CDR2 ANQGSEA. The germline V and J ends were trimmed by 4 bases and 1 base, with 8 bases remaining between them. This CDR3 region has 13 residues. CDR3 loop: CSVGGLSNQPQHF. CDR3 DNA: TGCAGCGTTGGGGGTTTGAGCAATCAGCCCCAGCATTTT. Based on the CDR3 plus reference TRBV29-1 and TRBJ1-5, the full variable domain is SAVISQKPSRDICQRGTSLTIQCQVDSQVTMMFWYRQQPGQSLTLIATANQGSEATYESGFVIDKFPISRPNLTFSTLTVSNMSPEDSSIYLCSVGGLSNQPQHFGDGTRLSIL.